This T cell receptor beta chain was sequenced in a study of shared clonotypes between healthy human individuals. The naive CD8 population came from CD45RO-negative cells selected for CCR7, without terminally differentiated effector memory CD45RA+ cells. Profiling relied on immunoSEQ multiplex PCR, and the TCRdb table lists in-frame clones only, not all of them. The data contain 2 million to 2.5 million clones, under 95% of them singletons. Germline V lookup: CDR1 SNHLY, CDR2 FYNNEI. This CDR3 has 15 amino acids. V lost 11 bases to trimming and J lost 4 bases; unmatched junction nucleotides: 13. The V and J genes are TRBV2 and TRBJ2-3; 9 nucleotides align to TRBD2. Sequencing input: naive CD8+ T cells from PBMCs. This clonotype originated in a man aged 18 to 35 in good health. Some clones in this sample may be carry-over from other donors' samples. The CDR3 loop is CAEEGRLAGSDTQYF. For the CDR3, the DNA is TGTGCCGAGGAGGGGCGGCTAGCGGGATCAGATACGCAGTATTTT.